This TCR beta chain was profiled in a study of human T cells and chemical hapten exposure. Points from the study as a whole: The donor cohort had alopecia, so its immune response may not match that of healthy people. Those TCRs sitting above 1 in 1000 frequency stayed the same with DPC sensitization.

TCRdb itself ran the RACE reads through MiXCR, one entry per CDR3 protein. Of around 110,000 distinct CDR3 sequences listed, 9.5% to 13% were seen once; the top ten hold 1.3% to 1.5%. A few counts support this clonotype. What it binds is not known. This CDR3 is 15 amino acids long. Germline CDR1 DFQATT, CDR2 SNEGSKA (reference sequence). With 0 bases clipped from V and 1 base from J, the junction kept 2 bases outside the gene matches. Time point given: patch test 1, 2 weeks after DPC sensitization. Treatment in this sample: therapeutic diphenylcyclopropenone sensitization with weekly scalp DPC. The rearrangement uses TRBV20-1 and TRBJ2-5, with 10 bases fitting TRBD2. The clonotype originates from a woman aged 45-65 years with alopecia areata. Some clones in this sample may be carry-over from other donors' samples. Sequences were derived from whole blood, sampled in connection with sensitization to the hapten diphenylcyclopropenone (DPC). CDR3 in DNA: TGCAGTGCTAGAGACCGGACTAGCGGCCAAGAGACCCAGTACTTC. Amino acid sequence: CSARDRTSGQETQYF.